A single sample gave rise to the 3 T cell receptor beta chains below, sequenced in a study of shared clonotypes between healthy human individuals. Naive CD8 cells comprised CD45RO-negative, CCR7-positively selected cells, excluding terminally differentiated effector memory CD45RA+ cells. Measured with immunoSEQ multiplex PCR; TCRdb has only the in-frame clones, and not every one. The sample includes more than 2 million clones, 85% to 95% of them seen just once. Material for sequencing was naive CD8+ T cells sorted from blood. The receptor source for this set is a man younger than 35 in good health.

CDR3 bases: TGTGCCAGTAAGGAGACCGGGACAGGGCTCTATGGCTACACCTTC. Translating it yields CASKETGTGLYGYTF. This chain connects TRBV19 to TRBJ1-2; 9 positions agree with TRBD1. Germline V gene data show CDR1 as LNHDA and CDR2 as SQIVND (reference sequence). V was clipped by 7 bases and J by 4 bases; unmatched bases: 10. This CDR3 has 15 amino acids.

The genes are TRBV6-5 and TRBJ1-5; 9 positions agree with TRBD1. With V trimmed by 8 bases and J by 7 bases, 6 bases remained unmatched. The germline V gene encodes CDR1 MNHEY and CDR2 SVGAGI. CDR3 length: 13 amino acids. CDR3 loop: CASSTGGWQPQHF. In DNA, the CDR3 is TGTGCCAGCTCCACAGGGGGCTGGCAGCCCCAGCATTTT.

The rearrangement uses TRBV5-1 and TRBJ2-1; D is undetermined. Trimming took off 0 bases at V and 4 bases at J, with 8 bases between the two ends. Per germline, CDR1 SGHRS and CDR2 YFSETQ. The CDR3 runs to 14 residues. CDR3 nucleotide sequence: TGCGCCAGCAGCTTGGAATCGGCTTACAATGAGCAGTTCTTC. Protein product: CASSLESAYNEQFF.